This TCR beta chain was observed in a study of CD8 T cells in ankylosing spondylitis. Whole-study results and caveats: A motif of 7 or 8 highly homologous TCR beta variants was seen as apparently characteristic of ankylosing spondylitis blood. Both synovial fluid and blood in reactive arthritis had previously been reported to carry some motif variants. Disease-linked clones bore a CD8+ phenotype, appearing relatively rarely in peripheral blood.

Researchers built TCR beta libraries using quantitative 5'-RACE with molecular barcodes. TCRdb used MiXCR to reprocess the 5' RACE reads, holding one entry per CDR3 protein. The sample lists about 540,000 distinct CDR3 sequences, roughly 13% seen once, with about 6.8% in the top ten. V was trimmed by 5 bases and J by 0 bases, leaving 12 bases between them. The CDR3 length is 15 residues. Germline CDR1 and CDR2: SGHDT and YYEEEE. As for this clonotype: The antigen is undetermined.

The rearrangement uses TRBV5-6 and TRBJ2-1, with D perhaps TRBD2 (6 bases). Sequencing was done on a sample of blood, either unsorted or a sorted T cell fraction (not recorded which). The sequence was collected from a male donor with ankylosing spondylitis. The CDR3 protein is CASSSSDSSYNEQFF. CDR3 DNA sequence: TGTGCCAGCAGTTCTAGCGATAGCTCCTACAATGAGCAGTTCTTC.